This T cell receptor beta chain comes out of a study of OX40 agonist ivuxolimab in advanced cancers. Study-wide background: An agonistic anti-OX40 (CD134) antibody, ivuxolimab, was used to treat the patients. Patients achieving partial responses numbered three: one hepatocellular carcinoma case and two cutaneous melanoma cases.

As to this clone: The antigen is undetermined.

Repertoires were generated with immunoSEQ multiplex PCR, while TCRdb's copy carries only in-frame clones and drops some. The sample holds about 93,000 clones, roughly nine tenths seen once. The CDR3 consists of 16 residues. Study-wide results and limits: Doses of 0.1 to 3.0 mg/kg were accompanied by clonal expansion of CD4+ and CD8+ blood T cells by week 6.

The sequence was collected from an adult with an advanced solid tumor such as melanoma, head and neck, liver or kidney cancer. Specimen: CD4+ or CD8+ T cells sorted from blood, collected in a trial of the OX40 agonist ivuxolimab. The V and J genes are TRBV12-1 and TRBJ1-6; the table's TRBD1 call for D was not verified on the DNA. TRBV12-1 is labeled a pseudogene. CDR3: CASSFGDRSYNSPLHF. As DNA, the CDR3 is TGTGCCAGCAGCTTTGGGGACAGGTCCTATAATTCACCCCTCCACTTT.